A single sample gave rise to the 22 T cell receptor beta chains below, sequenced in a study of cytomegalovirus exposure and HLA in healthy donors. PCR involved 60 Vbeta and 13 Jbeta primers. This table comes from immunoSEQ multiplex PCR, and its TCRdb copy is limited to in-frame clones, with some not included. The sample has over 65,000 clones; 67% are singletons. The sample taken for sequencing was PBMCs. The source is a woman aged 45-65 years in good health and CMV-seropositive.

This rearrangement joins TRBV19 to TRBJ1-1; D remains ambiguous. V lost 4 bases to trimming and J lost 2 bases, with 8 bases between them. The CDR3 is 13 amino acids. Germline lookup yields CDR1 LNHDA and CDR2 SQIVND (reference sequence). CDR3 protein: CASSRQVNTEAFF. The CDR3 DNA reads TGTGCCAGTAGTAGGCAGGTCAACACTGAAGCTTTCTTT.

This chain connects TRBV10-3 to TRBJ1-4; perhaps TRBD1 as D (5 bases). The ends were cut back, 0 bases at V and 4 bases at J, with 9 bases in the middle. Germline V gene data show CDR1 as ENHRY and CDR2 as SYGVKD. The CDR3 has 15 residues. The CDR3 region is CAISESQGGNEKLFF. DNA for the CDR3: TGTGCCATCAGTGAGTCGCAGGGTGGTAATGAAAAACTGTTTTTT.

The gene calls are TRBV7-3 and TRBJ1-5, with TRBD1 identical over 7 bases. The CDR3 totals 15 residues. Germline CDR1 reads SGHTA; CDR2 reads FQGTGA. Germline trimming cut 5 bases from V and 2 bases from J; bases unmatched to any gene: 6. CDR3 nucleotides: TGTGCCAGCAGCCTCACAGGGGACCGCAATCAGCCCCAGCATTTT. Protein: CASSLTGDRNQPQHF.

V usage is TRBV10-3 and J usage is TRBJ1-4; maybe TRBD1 (6 bases). The CDR3 consists of 12 residues. Germline V gene lookup returns CDR1 ENHRY and CDR2 SYGVKD. Trimming removed 8 bases at V and 7 bases at J, with 11 bases between. CDR3 bases: TGTGCCATCCGGGGGGCAGGTGAAAAACTGTTTTTT. Translation gives CAIRGAGEKLFF.

The chain joins TRBV11-3 to TRBJ2-5; TRBD1 is a possible D gene (5 bases). V lost 5 bases and J lost 0, with 10 bases in between. The CDR3 runs 14 residues. CDR1 SGHNT and CDR2 YENEEA come from the germline V gene. The CDR3 here is CASSGARDQETQYF. Here the CDR3 DNA reads TGTGCCAGCAGCGGTGCCAGGGACCAAGAGACCCAGTACTTC.

Only a few counts were recorded for this clone. The rearrangement links TRBV28 to TRBJ1-2; D may be TRBD1 (6 bases). V lost 7 bases to trimming and J lost 4 bases, with 10 bases between them. Germline CDR1 and CDR2: MDHEN and SYDVKM. The CDR3 runs 12 residues. For the CDR3, the DNA is TGTGCCAGCAACGGACAGCCCTATGGCTACACCTTC. As protein: CASNGQPYGYTF.

This clone appeared a single time. The chain links TRBV5-1 to TRBJ2-2; perhaps TRBD1 as D (5 bases). This CDR3 contains 14 residues. CDR1 is SGHRS and CDR2 is YFSETQ in the germline V gene. V was cut by 4 bases and J by 4 bases, with 11 bases left in between. The CDR3 loop is CASSKRQTTGELFF. Here the CDR3 DNA reads TGCGCCAGCAGCAAAAGACAGACCACCGGGGAGCTGTTTTTT.

The V call is TRBV7-2, the J call TRBJ2-5; TRBD2 matches 10 bases. The CDR3 extends over 16 amino acids. Trimming at V came to 1 base and at J to 1 base, leaving 3 bases not matched to a gene. CDR1 and CDR2 (germline): SGHTA, FQGNSA. CDR3 DNA: TGTGCCAGCAGCTTAGGTCCTAGCGGGGGCCAAGAGACCCAGTACTTC. Residues: CASSLGPSGGQETQYF.

The chain recombines TRBV19 with TRBJ1-1; D possibly corresponds to TRBD1 (6 bases). Per germline, CDR1 LNHDA and CDR2 SQIVND (reference sequence). CDR3 length: 13 amino acids. The ends were cut back, 6 bases at V and 8 bases at J, with 16 bases in the middle. In DNA, the CDR3 is TGTGCCAGTAGACCACAGGGTGAGGGCGAAGCTTTCTTT. This encodes CASRPQGEGEAFF.

The chain uses TRBV28 and TRBJ1-5; D is possibly TRBD1 (5 bases). V lost 6 bases and J lost 16, with 28 bases in between. The CDR3 extends over 15 amino acids. Germline loops: CDR1 MDHEN, CDR2 SYDVKM. CDR3 region: CASRTPFTGEVTGHF. CDR3 in DNA: TGTGCCAGCAGAACCCCATTTACGGGGGAGGTCACCGGACATTTT.

The chain couples TRBV9 to TRBJ2-3; TRBD2 is a possible D gene (5 bases). Germline assignment: CDR1 SGDLS and CDR2 YYNGEE. The CDR3 is made up of 15 amino acids. Trimming removed 5 bases at V and 1 base at J, with 14 bases between. CDR3 DNA: TGTGCCAGCAGTAGCGATGGGCAGCGCACAGATACGCAGTATTTT. It encodes CASSSDGQRTDTQYF.

CDR3 in DNA: TGTGCCAGTAGTATTGCGGGGTTGAGCAATCAGCCCCAGCATTTT. As protein: CASSIAGLSNQPQHF. The V call is TRBV19, the J call TRBJ1-5, with D unclear. Trimming stripped 3 bases from V and 1 base from J, with 10 bases between. This CDR3 is 15 amino acids long. The V gene's germline CDR1 is LNHDA and CDR2 SQIVND (reference sequence). Full variable domain (outside the CDR3, taken from reference TRBV19 and TRBJ1-5): DGGITQSPKYLFRKEGQNVTLSCEQNLNHDAMYWYRQDPGQGLRLIYYSQIVNDFQKGDIAEGYSVSREKKESFPLTVTSAQKNPTAFYLCASSIAGLSNQPQHFGDGTRLSIL.

Turning to this clone: One end of the junction does not line up with germline, which may come from a read error. V usage is TRBV7-9 and J usage is TRBJ2-5, with TRBD2 matching over 8 bases. This CDR3 is built from 15 residues. Looked up from germline, CDR1 is SEHNR and CDR2 is FQNEAQ (reference sequence). The DNA for the CDR3 is TGTTCCAGCAGCTACTTAGCGGGGATGGGAGAGACCCAGTACTTC. Translated: CSSSYLAGMGETQYF.

The sample holds one count of this clone. The chain combines TRBV5-1 with TRBJ2-1, with 10 bases identical to TRBD2. Losses at the gene ends were 2 bases for V and 3 bases for J; bases not matched to a gene: 5. This CDR3 has 16 amino acids. Germline CDR1 reads SGHRS; CDR2 reads YFSETQ. CDR3 residues: CASSLGSSGGYNEQFF. CDR3 coding DNA: TGCGCCAGCAGCTTAGGATCTAGCGGGGGCTACAATGAGCAGTTCTTC.

As regards this clone: Germline and junction disagree at one end, which may indicate a read error. The rearrangement joins TRBV19 to TRBJ1-1; D uncertain. CDR1 LNHDA and CDR2 SQIVND come from the germline V gene (reference sequence). This CDR3 is built from 15 residues. The CDR3 is CASTLRRRSNTEASF. The CDR3 bases are TGTGCCAGTACACTTAGGCGGAGATCGAACACTGAAGCTTCCTTT.

The rearrangement uses TRBV18 and TRBJ1-4; 8 nucleotides align to TRBD1. Trimming removed 4 bases from V and 8 bases from J; junction bases left unmatched: 6. The germline V gene encodes CDR1 KGHSH and CDR2 LQKENI. The CDR3 is made up of 14 amino acids. The CDR3 loop reads CASSLGQGGEKLFF. CDR3 in DNA: TGTGCCAGCTCACTAGGACAGGGTGGAGAAAAACTGTTTTTT.

This sequence joins TRBV19 and TRBJ1-5; no firm D call. Trimming removed 5 bases from V and 3 bases from J, with 11 bases in between. The CDR3 consists of 14 residues. CDR1 is LNHDA, CDR2 SQIVND, per germline (reference sequence). CDR3 sequence reads: CASSSQVSNQPQHF. As DNA, the CDR3 is TGTGCCAGTAGTTCCCAGGTTTCCAATCAGCCCCAGCATTTT.

The chain recombines TRBV4-1 with TRBJ1-4, with 8 bases identical to TRBD1. V dropped 2 bases and J dropped 5; count of bases not matched to a gene: 4. The CDR3 is made up of 15 amino acids. CDR1 MGHRA and CDR2 YSYEKL come from the germline V gene. DNA of the CDR3: TGCGCCAGCAGCCAACAGGGGGCGGACAATGAAAAACTGTTTTTT. Its protein is CASSQQGADNEKLFF.

This clone was detected only a few times. This rearrangement joins TRBV6-5 to TRBJ2-5; the match to TRBD1 covers 10 bases. Germline V gene sequence: CDR1 MNHEY, CDR2 SVGAGI. The ends lost 5 bases at V and 4 bases at J; junction bases unmatched: 4. There are 14 residues in the CDR3. Written as DNA, the CDR3 is TGTGCCAGCAGTCGGACAGGGGGGGCAGAGACCCAGTACTTC. The encoded protein is CASSRTGGAETQYF.

The V call is TRBV28, the J call TRBJ2-2, with D maybe TRBD2 (5 bases). This CDR3 contains 16 residues. From germline, CDR1 is MDHEN and CDR2 SYDVKM. V was cut by 4 bases and J by 10 bases, with 22 bases left in between. The CDR3 loop is CASSSRSGVRKVELFF. Written as DNA, the CDR3 is TGTGCCAGCAGTTCAAGGAGCGGAGTACGCAAGGTGGAGCTGTTTTTT.

This chain joins TRBV5-6 and TRBJ2-7; tentatively, D is TRBD2 (6 bases). The CDR3 totals 13 residues. Per the germline V gene, CDR1 is SGHDT and CDR2 is YYEEEE. V lost 9 bases to trimming and J lost 2 bases, with 15 bases between them. CDR3 loop: CATKDPSAYEQYV. The CDR3 DNA follows: TGTGCCACCAAGGACCCTAGCGCCTACGAGCAGTACGTC.

V and J are TRBV10-2 and TRBJ1-6; maybe TRBD1 (6 bases). Trimming shortened V by 3 bases and J by 5 bases, and 8 bases separated the two germline ends. Germline CDR1 and CDR2: WSHSY and SAAADI. The CDR3 has 14 amino acids. CDR3 region: CASSDPGDNSPLHF. CDR3 DNA: TGCGCCAGCAGTGACCCAGGGGATAATTCACCCCTCCACTTT.